This section outlines one TCR beta chain sequence together with its context. What it recognizes is unknown. The germline V gene has CDR1 LNHDA and CDR2 SQIVND (reference sequence). Trimming at V came to 5 bases and at J to 6 bases, leaving 11 bases not matched to a gene. The CDR3 runs to 16 residues. Sample time point: baseline pretreatment blood. Treatment meaning: 15 Gy SBRT to primary tumor, nephrectomy 4 weeks later. Serial blood draws occurred at baseline and 2 and 4 weeks post-SBRT. This specimen comes from a study of radiation and T cells in renal cell carcinoma. Sequenced by immunoSEQ multiplex PCR; TCRdb stores in-frame clones only, minus some. The sample records approximately 63,000 clones, over 70% being singletons. General observations from the study: No pretreatment tumor biopsies were available for baseline clonotypes. In blood, top tumor clones expanded by 2 weeks, shrinking by 4.

The TCR sequence derives from a man in his fifties or sixties with renal cell carcinoma. The specimen was blood, collected from a patient whose treatment included radiotherapy and nephrectomy. The gene calls are TRBV19 and TRBJ2-4; 9 bases map to TRBD2. The CDR3 protein is CASSLPAGGLGNIQYF. DNA of the CDR3: TGTGCCAGTAGTCTGCCAGCGGGAGGCCTCGGAAACATTCAGTACTTC.